These T cell receptor beta chains were read from a single sample in a study of cytomegalovirus exposure and HLA in healthy donors. Method: immunoSEQ multiplex PCR; TCRdb's copy keeps in-frame clones and lacks some. The table shows 85,000 to 95,000 clones, with about 96% occurring only once. Material for sequencing was PBMCs. These receptors were obtained from a man between 18 and 35 years old in good health and CMV-seronegative. Each CDR3 is given without its conserved first and last residue. Each record gives: CDR3 length, V gene, CDR3 protein.

12	TRBV10-3	AISDMGQHYEQY
15	TRBV18	ASSPLLTDLAKNIQY
12	TRBV15	ATSRVRGTGELF
12	TRBV18	ASSQTESNQPQH
17	TRBV4-1	ASSQDSSGRAGVKNIQY
14	TRBV2	ASSDGSGGPPYEQY
11	TRBV5-1	ASMSSRDTEAF
14	TRBV28	ASSLSTPASSEKLF
10	TRBV29-1	SVDGMDETQY
12	TRBV11-2	ASSLTGTSYEQY
12	TRBV5-1	ASSLVSEEETQY
14	TRBV7-6	ASSPGAGVAPDTQY
13	TRBV5-8	ASSSQGALNTEAF
10	TRBV6-1	ASHRGTYEQY
12	TRBV10-3	AISLTGVGDTQY
13	TRBV10-3	AISDDRGGNQPQH
13	TRBV7-7	ASSLGPEWVETQY
13	TRBV4-1	ASGSRGSTNEKLF
14	TRBV7-9	ASRRRAGLNTGELF
10	TRBV7-9	ASNSATAGAF
14	TRBV5-8	ASSLVRDSNTGELF
12	TRBV11-3	ASSFRDSYNEQF
21	TRBV28	ASTWGQRWGGSGQAGSLYEQY
14	TRBV7-9	ASSPGLAGPTDTQY
12	TRBV11-2	ASSYGANTGELF
11	TRBV30	AWSEQGNQPQH
13	TRBV25-1	ASSEVGGTNEKLF
11	TRBV6-1	ASSEGMVTEAF
13	TRBV9	ASSTHFSGANVLT
14	TRBV7-2	ASSYLGLAGGDTQY
14	TRBV27	ASSLIPGTTNEKLF
14	TRBV7-9	ASSLTLTGTDTEAF
11	TRBV9	ASSRGGNTEAF
10	TRBV19	ASSTGLNEQF
13	TRBV9	ASSVGPVDTDTQY
12	TRBV7-8	ASSRVTENYGYT
15	TRBV11-2	ASSPSLGSGPYNEQF